Sequencing of this TCR beta chain was carried out in a study of T-cell reconstitution after alpha-beta-depleted transplantation in children. The library targeted TCRbeta and was prepared with unique molecular identifiers. TCRdb itself ran the PCR reads through MiXCR, one entry per CDR3 protein. The table shows 15,000 or so distinct CDR3 sequences, with 4.5% to 6.5% occurring only once. This CDR3 has 14 residues. CDR1 and CDR2 from the germline V gene are LNHDA and SQIVND (reference sequence). V gave up 5 bases and J gave up 6 bases; unmatched junction bases: 9. The sequenced sample was PBMCs, obtained before TCRalphabeta/CD19-depleted stem cell transplant. The clonotype comes from a boy aged 5-17 years with acute lymphoblastic leukemia, due to receive a stem cell transplant. The rearrangement links TRBV19 to TRBJ2-7; 8 bases are shared with TRBD2. The CDR3 DNA follows: TGTGCCAGTAGTTTGGCGGGAGGCGGCATCGAGCAGTACTTC. Translating it yields CASSLAGGGIEQYF.